The table lists the clone carrying this T cell receptor (beta chain) with a few counts. The sample originates from a study of blood T cells in healthy people across ages. This CDR3 has 15 amino acids. The germline V and J ends were trimmed by 0 bases and 13 bases, with 22 bases remaining between them. Germline V CDR1 and CDR2: DFQATT, SNEGSKA (reference sequence). PCR was performed a second time for roughly 7 to 12 cycles using a sample-barcoded 5' primer and a J-beta primer mix. From the 5' RACE reads, TCRdb called clonotypes with MiXCR, one entry per CDR3 protein. The sample lists some 1,500,000 distinct CDR3 sequences, roughly two fifths seen once, with around 4% in the top ten.

Sequencing used blood. The rearrangement joins TRBV20-1 to TRBJ2-4; D might be TRBD2 (6 bases). The origin of this receptor is a woman younger than 30 in good health. CDR3 in DNA: TGCAGTGCTAGAGATGTGAGCGGGTTGCTCTTGGAGCAGTACTTC. Protein: CSARDVSGLLLEQYF.